This is a list of T cell receptor beta chains from one sample in a study of CD4 T cells in relation to SARS-CoV-2 and coronaviruses. Which antigens these TCRs recognize remains unknown. Sequencing was performed with immunoSEQ multiplex PCR; in TCRdb, only in-frame clones are kept and a portion is missing. This sample carries 16,000 or so clones, 82% of them seen once, and the ten largest clones take approximately 39%. Sequencing used CD4+ T cells from PBMCs, cultured in vitro. These receptors were taken from a human donor in good health. CDR3s include the opening cysteine and the closing phenylalanine or tryptophan. A D gene is named only where the DNA matches it firmly. Part of the rows lack a size; the others show once, few, many or a class for expanded clones.

TRBV24-1	TRBJ2-3	TRBD1	-	TGTGCCACCAGTGATTCGGGACAGGGGATAGATACGCAGTATTTT	CATSDSGQGIDTQYF
TRBV19	TRBJ1-1	-	-	TGTGCCAGCTCCAGGAGAATGAACACTGAAGCTTTCTTT	CASSRRMNTEAFF
TRBV20-1	TRBJ2-5	-	-	TGCAGTGCTAGTTTAACAGTCCAAGAGACCCAGTACTTC	CSASLTVQETQYF
TRBV28	TRBJ2-2	TRBD2	-	TGTGCCAGCAGCTCCCCTAGCGGGTCTGCCGGGGAGCTGTTTTTT	CASSSPSGSAGELFF
TRBV27	TRBJ1-1	-	-	TGTGCCAGCAGTTTAGTCGGGGGGCGGCCCAACACTGAAGCTTTCTTT	CASSLVGGRPNTEAFF
TRBV15	TRBJ1-2	-	-	TGTGCCACCAGCAGAGATTTGGCCAGTAACTATGGCTACACCTTC	CATSRDLASNYGYTF
TRBV10-3	TRBJ2-7	-	-	TGTGCCATCAGGCCGGGACAAGGATACGAGCAGTACTTC	CAIRPGQGYEQYF
TRBV24-1	TRBJ2-5	-	-	TGTGCCACCAGTGATTTTGGGGCCTCAGGACGGGAGACCCAGTACTTC	CATSDFGASGRETQYF
TRBV2	TRBJ1-2	TRBD1	-	TGTGCCAGCAGTGACGATCAGGGGGCTTCTGGCTACACCTTC	CASSDDQGASGYTF
TRBV11-2	TRBJ2-7	-	-	TGTGCCAGCAGCCACCCCTACGAGCAGTACTTC	CASSHPYEQYF
TRBV29-1	TRBJ2-1	-	-	TGCAGCGTCCAGGGGCGGGAACCCTTCAATGAGCAGTTCTTC	CSVQGREPFNEQFF
TRBV19	TRBJ1-1	-	once	TGTGCCAGTAGTATATCTCTGCGAAACACTGAAGCTTTCTTT	CASSISLRNTEAFF
TRBV5-1	TRBJ2-3	TRBD2	-	TGCGCCAGCAGCAATAGCGGGGTGGGCACAGATACGCAGTATTTT	CASSNSGVGTDTQYF
TRBV19	TRBJ2-6	-	-	TGTGCCAGTAGTATCTTTCAGGGGCTTGGGGCCAACGTCCTGACTTTC	CASSIFQGLGANVLTF
TRBV11-3	TRBJ2-7	-	-	TGTGCCAGCAGCTTAGGAGCGGGCGTATACGAGCAGTACTTC	CASSLGAGVYEQYF
TRBV30	TRBJ1-2	-	-	TGTGCCTGGAGTGAGGGCCGCCTTGTGGGCTTC	CAWSEGRLVGF
TRBV30	TRBJ2-1	-	-	TGTGCCTGGAGTGTACCAGGTGATGAGCAGTTCTTC	CAWSVPGDEQFF
TRBV7-9	TRBJ2-7	-	-	TGTGCCAGCAGCACCGACAGCTACGAGCAGTACTTC	CASSTDSYEQYF
TRBV6-5	TRBJ1-1	TRBD1	once	TGTGCCAGCAGTTTAACAGGACAGGGGAGGGCTGAAGCTTTCTTT	CASSLTGQGRAEAFF
TRBV9	TRBJ2-1	TRBD1	few	TGTGCCAGCAGCAGACAGGGGGAGAATGAGCAGTTCTTC	CASSRQGENEQFF
TRBV11-2	TRBJ2-5	-	-	TGTGCCAGCAGCAGAGGGGGTAGGGGGGGCTCTCAAGAGACCCAGTACTTC	CASSRGGRGGSQETQYF
TRBV28	TRBJ2-1	-	-	TGTGCCAGCAGTTCTCAGCGGGTTATACGGAATGAGCAGTTCTTC	CASSSQRVIRNEQFF
TRBV6-5	TRBJ2-1	TRBD1	-	TGTGCCAGCACCGACACCCACAGGGGCCATGAGCAGTTCTTC	CASTDTHRGHEQFF
TRBV6-5	TRBJ1-5	-	-	TGTGCCAGCAGGGCGAATCAGGGTGTACTACAGCCCCAGCATTTT	CASRANQGVLQPQHF
TRBV7-9	TRBJ1-6	-	once	TGTGCCAGCAGCCCGCCGGGGGGGTACTCACCCCTCCACTTT	CASSPPGGYSPLHF
TRBV4-1	TRBJ2-2	TRBD2	-	TGCGCCAGCAGCCCGAAGGGACTAGCGGGAGATACGAACACCGGGGAGCTGTTTTTT	CASSPKGLAGDTNTGELFF
TRBV7-9	TRBJ1-4	-	-	TGTGCCAGCAGCCCGAGTTCCAATGAAAAACTGTTTTTT	CASSPSSNEKLFF
TRBV6-4	TRBJ1-2	-	-	TGTGCCAGCAGTGACTCCGCAGGGGCCGGCTATGGCTACACCTTC	CASSDSAGAGYGYTF
TRBV14	TRBJ2-7	TRBD1	-	TGTGCCAGCAGCCCAGGGGGCTATGGTCCCGAGCAGTACTTC	CASSPGGYGPEQYF
TRBV15	TRBJ2-5	-	-	TGTGCCACCAGCAGAACCTCGCGGCTAAAGTGGACCCAGTACTTC	CATSRTSRLKWTQYF
TRBV30	TRBJ1-1	-	-	TGTGCCTGGAATCGGGACGGTGGGGTCAGAGCTTTCTTT	CAWNRDGGVRAFF
TRBV5-1	TRBJ2-7	TRBD2	-	TGCGCCAGCAGCCGAGGGACTAGCGGGATCAACGAGCAGTACTTC	CASSRGTSGINEQYF
TRBV24-1	TRBJ1-2	TRBD1	-	TGTGCCACCAGTGAGGGACAGATGGGCTACACCTTC	CATSEGQMGYTF
TRBV6-4	TRBJ2-1	TRBD2	once	TGTGCCAGCAGTGCTCTAGCGGGCTCCTACAATGAGCAGTTCTTC	CASSALAGSYNEQFF
TRBV4-1	TRBJ2-1	TRBD2	-	TGCGCCAGCAGCCACCCTACTAGCGGGAGGCGGAACAATGAGCAGTTCTTC	CASSHPTSGRRNNEQFF
TRBV27	TRBJ2-1	-	-	TGTGCCAGCAGTTTCAGGGTTCCCGCCGTGTGGGAGCAGTTCTTC	CASSFRVPAVWEQFF
TRBV11-2	TRBJ2-3	TRBD2	once	TGTGCCAGCAGCTTAGACGGCGCGGGGGGCGGGGGTACAGATACGCAGTATTTT	CASSLDGAGGGGTDTQYF
TRBV2	TRBJ2-1	TRBD1	few	TGTGCCAGCAGTCTGTCAGGGGGCAATGAGCAGTTCTTC	CASSLSGGNEQFF
TRBV3-1/TRBV3-2	TRBJ2-3	TRBD2	-	TGTGCCAGCAGCCGAGGGACTAGCGGGATGACAGATACGCAGTATTTT	CASSRGTSGMTDTQYF
TRBV2	TRBJ1-5	-	-	TGTGCCAGCAGGGCTACGGGGGCCCCTAGCAATCAGCCCCAGCATTTT	CASRATGAPSNQPQHF
TRBV19	TRBJ1-5	-	-	TGTGCCAGTAATTCCGGGGTTGGGGGCAATCAGCCCCAGCATTTT	CASNSGVGGNQPQHF
TRBV29-1	TRBJ2-7	-	once	TGCAGCGTTGGTGCCACGCCCTACGAGCAGTACTTC	CSVGATPYEQYF
TRBV5-1	TRBJ2-2	-	-	TGCGCCAGCAGCACAGACGGGGAAGGGGAGCTGTTTTTT	CASSTDGEGELFF
TRBV14	TRBJ2-2	-	-	TGTGCCAGCAGCCCACGGACGAGCGGGGAGCTGTTTTTT	CASSPRTSGELFF
TRBV5-1	TRBJ2-6	TRBD1	-	TGCGCCAGCAGCTTTCTATCAGGGGGCGCTTGGTCTGGGGCCAACGTCCTGACTTTC	CASSFLSGGAWSGANVLTF
TRBV7-3	TRBJ2-2	-	-	TGTGCCAGCAGCTTTATGCCCAGCGGGAACACCGGGGAGCTGTTTTTT	CASSFMPSGNTGELFF
TRBV11-2	TRBJ2-5	-	-	TGTGCCAGCAGCTTTAATTCCGCCCCACGGCAAGAGACCCAGTACTTC	CASSFNSAPRQETQYF
TRBV30	TRBJ2-1	TRBD2	-	TGTGCCTGGATGGACACTAGCGGGATCTACAATGAGCAGTTCTTC	CAWMDTSGIYNEQFF
TRBV9	TRBJ2-6	TRBD2	-	TGTGCCAGCAGCATTAGCGGGAGGGCTCTCTCTGGGGCCAACGTCCTGACTTTC	CASSISGRALSGANVLTF
TRBV30	TRBJ2-5	TRBD2	-	TGTGCCTGGAGTGTAGGGGACTACACCAATCGCGAGACCCAGTACTTC	CAWSVGDYTNRETQYF
TRBV5-1	TRBJ1-2	-	-	TGCGCCAGCAGCTTGGTAGGGACCGACTATGGCTACACCTTC	CASSLVGTDYGYTF
TRBV30	TRBJ1-6	-	-	TGTGCCTGGAGTGTAATGGGGACTGTCTTTTCACCCCTCCACTTT	CAWSVMGTVFSPLHF
TRBV12-3/TRBV12-4	TRBJ2-5	TRBD1	-	TGTGCCAGCAGGAAGACAGGGCAAGAGACCCAGTACTTC	CASRKTGQETQYF
TRBV20-1	TRBJ2-2	-	-	TGCAGTGCTAGAAGTTTTGGGGAGCTGTTTTTT	CSARSFGELFF
TRBV6-4	TRBJ2-7	-	-	TGTGCCAGCAGATTTTTGGCAGGGGGGACCTACGAGCAGTACTTC	CASRFLAGGTYEQYF
TRBV6-5	TRBJ2-1	-	-	TGTGCCATCCCCCTCACGGTGAGCTCCTACAATGAGCAGTTCTTC	CAIPLTVSSYNEQFF
TRBV3-1/TRBV3-2	TRBJ2-7	-	-	TGTGCCAGCAGCATCCAGGACTTCGGCGAGCAGTACTTC	CASSIQDFGEQYF
TRBV7-2	TRBJ2-7	-	-	TGTGCCAGCAGCTTAGCTGTTGGACCCTCCTACGAGCAGTACTTC	CASSLAVGPSYEQYF
TRBV19	TRBJ2-7	TRBD1	-	TGTGCCAGTAGTACCGGGACAGGGTTAGTATACGAGCAGTACTTC	CASSTGTGLVYEQYF